Described below is a single TCR beta chain sequence and its context. This receptor's antigen is unknown. No much larger clonotype is one base removed from it; base qualities were not supplied. V has 5 bases trimmed and J has 3 bases trimmed; junction bases matching no gene number 12. There are 16 amino acids in the CDR3, from cysteine to phenylalanine inclusive. The retained sequence is limited to the CDR3, 48 bases, with the frame set at the first base. The CDR1 and CDR2 encoded by the germline V gene are SNHLY and FYNNEI. The method was the immunoSEQ multiplex PCR assay. For the multiplex PCR, a mixture combining 60 forward primers for TCR Vbeta segments and 13 reverse primers for TCR Jbeta segments was used. A multiplex PCR assay on genomic DNA amplified the CDR3 region of rearranged TCR beta genes. The Illumina HiSeq System was used to sequence the amplified TCR beta libraries as 87-base-pair reads. The authors' analysis ran thus. Across the 670 or so repertoires, a later analysis counted 80 million or so unique TCR beta chains, roughly 11 million of which were shared by at least two donors. Raw reads were error-corrected and collapsed into unique sequences with a nearest-neighbor algorithm that merged closely related sequences to remove PCR and sequencing errors. V, D and J gene segments were assigned by aligning CDR3 sequences to IMGT reference sequences. For a sequence to be retained, a match of at least six nucleotides to both a V gene segment and a J gene segment was required. Rearrangements were called productive when the CDR3 lacked stop codons and stayed in frame with V and J; all others were non-productive. Following IMGT convention, CDR3 was defined as the stretch from the second conserved V-encoded cysteine up to the conserved J-encoded phenylalanine. Sequences without an unambiguous match to a single V gene segment were excluded from the earlier analysis of a few hundred of the donors. An earlier analysis of around 600 of the donors classified V segments as functional when productive rearrangements were above 56.7% and as segregating when the standard deviation between donors was above 5%. A statistical classification framework was built to diagnose cytomegalovirus status from the catalog of TCR beta chain sequences. In a later analysis, V and J genes were assigned by comparing TCR nucleotide sequences against IMGT/GENE-DB human TR gene sequences. A later analysis assigned CDR3 sequences and most-parsimonious VDJ recombination scenarios with the TCRdist pipeline. In a later analysis, each TCR beta chain was defined by its CDR3 amino acid sequence together with its V-gene family, and reads without a unique V-gene family were excluded. In a later analysis, 450 to 600 highly shared, low-generation-probability nucleotide sequences were removed to address suspected cross-contamination and a sequencing artifact. A later analysis calculated a clonal expansion index for each public chain from normalized within-repertoire ranks of inferred template counts. In a later analysis, generation probabilities were computed using a VDJ recombination model fitted to out-of-frame rearrangements, and the results were checked against IGoR. In a later analysis, hypergeometric tests were used to score TCR-TCR, TCR-HLA and TCR-CMV co-occurrence, with a repertoire-size bias correction applied to TCR pairs. In a later analysis, false discovery rates were estimated by permuting HLA or CMV assignments 20 times. A later analysis grouped co-occurring TCRs with DBSCAN, adding TCRdist sequence similarity when clustering within HLA-allele-positive subsets. For co-occurrence clustering, repertoires with fewer than 30,000 or more than 120,000 public chains were excluded, along with roughly 5 repertoires with anomalous nucleotide sharing. Sourced from immuneACCESS, this table was stored by TCRdb with only in-frame sequences that have V and J called. A share of the clones is absent; for the studies checked, an unresolved V gene accounts for under half, and the remainder has no known explanation. D and trimming were read from the DNA, whereas the V and J calls and clone size are those reported in that table. A total of about 100,000 clones appear in this sample, about 74% of them only once. The top ten hold 13% to 15% of the sample.

The data belong to a study of cytomegalovirus exposure and HLA in healthy donors (dated by TCRdb to about 2017). Regarding the complete study: According to an earlier analysis of 587 of the donors, some 170 million T cells yielded 117 million unique TCR beta sequences and approximately 280 Gb of sequence data. In a later analysis, previously published TCR beta repertoires from several hundred donors were re-analyzed and high-resolution HLA genotyping was added so that TCR occurrence patterns could be studied. About five DR-DQ haplotypes were treated as single units for association and clustering because of strong linkage in the cohort. In addition to the first cohort of 650 to 800 subjects, a separate validation cohort of about 120 different subjects was used. Every repertoire in the discovery cohort had been generated on one and the same sequencing platform. An earlier analysis of fewer than 700 of the donors applied high-throughput TCR beta sequencing to assess whether each TCR beta V gene segment acted as functional or pseudogenic. An early release covering 550 to 650 HLA-typed donors comprised approximately 300 gigabases of sequencing data and tens of millions of unique TCR sequences. HLA typing included class I and class II loci at four-digit resolution. Alongside the repertoire data, information on donor age, sex, ethnicity and CMV serostatus was compiled. Of the approximately 370 genotyped donors, 70% to 90% were placed in the genetic ancestry cluster associated with self-reported Caucasian donors. Rather than using new phenotypic data, the later analysis identified candidate immune exposures from TCR beta sequences and from how often those sequences occurred across donors. Typing coverage differed by locus: A, B, C, DRB1 and DQB1 were typed in roughly 629-630 donors, DQA1 in about 500, DPA1 in approximately 600, and DPB1 in 400 to 480. In a later genetic analysis, genome-wide SNP genotypes for 398 of the 666 donors were used, and that subset was treated as a discovery cohort. Using immunosequencing, the study profiled T cell repertoires from fewer than 700 subjects and related those repertoires to cytomegalovirus serostatus. Among a few hundred genotyped donors of the cohort, an average of around 240,000 unique TCR beta nucleotide sequences were sequenced per donor, around a sixth of them non-productive. The study aimed to test whether signatures of past pathogen exposure could be identified by cataloging public T cell receptors. To predict cytomegalovirus infection status, the study brought together high-throughput TCR immunosequencing, statistical association of individual TCRs with disease status, and machine learning. General conclusions and limits of the study: Immune exposure information for the cohort was limited to CMV serostatus. In a later analysis, HLA-associated TCR beta chains showed more clonal expansion and lower generation probabilities than non-associated chains that were equally common. V-gene and J-gene trimming of TCR beta chains was associated with a missense DCLRE1C variant in a later genetic analysis, and the association was replicated in an independent cohort. The cohort was sequenced for TCR beta chains only, and without alpha or paired-chain data the features that could be detected were limited. Several of the top co-occurrence clusters appeared to be linked to parvovirus B19, influenza, CMV and Epstein-Barr virus, according to a later analysis. In a later analysis, most CMV-associated TCR beta chains were found to appear HLA-restricted, with HLA associations seemingly driven largely by CMV exposure. A further reported finding was that TCR beta sequences accurately predicted the HLA-A and HLA-B alleles for most subjects in the first cohort. In a later analysis, TCR association rates were found to vary across HLA loci, with the most associated TCRs seen for DRB1 alleles and the fewest for HLA-C alleles. Correlated functional status among segregating V segments might reflect linkage disequilibrium, but an unknown experimental factor could not be ruled out. Sequencing depth was assumed to be roughly uniform across donors in the presence/absence analyses, though that assumption may not hold. It was suggested by the authors that the approach could potentially be generalized to other disease states and immunological phenotypes. Strong co-occurrence of HLA alleles, especially DR and DQ, made assigning TCR associations to individual alleles difficult. A few of the identified cytomegalovirus-associated TCR beta chains were confirmed in vitro to be specific for cytomegalovirus antigens. In a later analysis, 16,951 TCR beta sequences were associated with specific HLA alleles at a false discovery rate of 0.05. The classifier was reported to diagnose cytomegalovirus status with high specificity and sensitivity in both the original and validation cohorts. Broadly in line with IMGT annotations, most TCR beta V segments showed up in productive rearrangements about 87% or about 30% of the time in an earlier analysis of several hundred of the donors. While some public TCRs were present in many individuals, most TCR sequences turned up only very rarely across donors. A cluster of highly shared sequence variants was judged likely to be a technical artifact of the sequencing pipeline. The study listed around 160 TCR beta chains as associated with cytomegalovirus. About 17 rarely observed V segments, including chromosome 9 orphons, were excluded from the earlier analysis of some 590 of the donors because counts were too low. According to a later genetic analysis, donors in an Asian-associated ancestry cluster had fewer N-insertions in productive TCRs than the approximately 700-donor mean. Because the 87-base-pair reads could not distinguish some IMGT-functional V segments, including TRBV6-2 and TRBV6-3, those segments were excluded. HLA typing was unavailable for some donors at each locus, so association tests used only the typed subset.

The cohort consisted of 600 to 750 healthy bone marrow donors. At the time of sampling, every cohort member was nominally healthy, though immune exposures that went unrecorded were likely present. The donor was CMV seropositive and was included in the group of almost 300 seropositive cohort members. Each donor provided a peripheral blood sample, and peripheral blood mononuclear cells were used for TCR beta sequencing. The Qiagen DNeasy Blood Extraction Kit was used to extract genomic DNA from the blood cell samples. This clonotype originated in a woman aged 35 to 49 in good health and CMV-seropositive. The sequence is built from TRBV2 and TRBJ2-5; TRBD2 matches 7 bases in the middle. The sample was PBMCs. The bases read TGTGCCAGCAGTATAGGGTTGGGGGGACTAAAAGAGACCCAGTACTTC. This gives the protein CASSIGLGGLKETQYF.